These T cell receptor beta chains were read from a single sample in a study of siplizumab effects on memory and regulatory T cells. The table came from immunoSEQ multiplex PCR; TCRdb's copy has only in-frame clones and leaves some out. The table lists about 120,000 clones, 90% to 95% of them singletons. Specimen: non-Treg CD4+ T cells sorted from blood. These receptors originate from a human donor in good health. Each CDR3 is given with its conserved first and last residue. A D gene is named only where the DNA matches it firmly. Not every row has a clone size; where given, it reads once, few, many or a size class.

. | . | TRBV7-9 | CASSYNRDQPQHF
. | TRBD1 | TRBV5-1 | CASSIGTGGSIQYF
. | TRBD1 | TRBV27 | CASRTGTGIEKLFF
. | . | TRBV5-1 | CASSLGGIYNEQFF
. | TRBD2 | TRBV25-1 | CASSVAGGYQETQYF
. | TRBD1 | TRBV19 | CASIRDRGHTEAFF
. | . | TRBV6-6 | CASTSRKGFSTDTQYF
. | . | TRBV2 | CASGRHKGSPLHF
. | TRBD2 | TRBV6-1 | CASSESTSGYNEQFF
few | . | TRBV7-3 | CASSLEGFGTEAFF
. | . | TRBV25-1 | CASSEGTGGELFF
. | . | TRBV6-5 | CASSYYSAGVYGYTF
few | . | TRBV4-1 | CASSQVAGYEKLFF
. | . | TRBV14 | CASSQVPAENYGYTF
. | TRBD2 | TRBV10-3 | CAISDLNSGGVSDTQYF
. | TRBD2 | TRBV7-3 | CASSQTSGGAYEQYF
. | . | TRBV18 | CASSPHPPYNSPLHF
. | . | TRBV19 | CASSIASSGANVLTF
. | . | TRBV18 | CASSPGLGESEQYF
. | . | TRBV7-9 | CASSPRTASNTEAFF
. | . | TRBV5-1 | CASSIKAGTITEAFF
. | . | TRBV4-2 | CASKSDSYNEQYF
. | TRBD1 | TRBV28 | CASSTQGAGEKLFF
. | . | TRBV7-6 | CASSLDATNEKLFF
. | TRBD1 | TRBV19 | CASTRTGVLAEAFF
. | TRBD1 | TRBV29-1 | CSVEGTGDNGANVLTF
. | . | TRBV4-1 | CASSQVVLGGRNTIYF
. | . | TRBV12-5 | CASGGNNEQFF
once | TRBD1 | TRBV5-1 | CASSFPTGTGHTEAFF
. | . | TRBV12-5 | CASGLVRSEQYF
. | TRBD1 | TRBV7-9 | CASSLALTGTGLLETQYF
once | . | TRBV11-2 | CASSLVKARSELFF
once | TRBD1 | TRBV9 | CASSSRQGQETQYF
. | . | TRBV9 | CASSVAIAGAGTDTQYF
. | TRBD2 | TRBV5-4 | CASRKRGGRWEQYF
once | . | TRBV18 | CASSPPSTKNTGELFF
. | . | TRBV5-6 | CASSTGTVNTGELFF
. | TRBD1 | TRBV28 | CASSPTSGTGYF
. | . | TRBV19 | CASSISAGSTDTQYF
. | TRBD1 | TRBV28 | CASMDRGGSYEQYF
. | TRBD1 | TRBV18 | CASSPQGAGQPQHF